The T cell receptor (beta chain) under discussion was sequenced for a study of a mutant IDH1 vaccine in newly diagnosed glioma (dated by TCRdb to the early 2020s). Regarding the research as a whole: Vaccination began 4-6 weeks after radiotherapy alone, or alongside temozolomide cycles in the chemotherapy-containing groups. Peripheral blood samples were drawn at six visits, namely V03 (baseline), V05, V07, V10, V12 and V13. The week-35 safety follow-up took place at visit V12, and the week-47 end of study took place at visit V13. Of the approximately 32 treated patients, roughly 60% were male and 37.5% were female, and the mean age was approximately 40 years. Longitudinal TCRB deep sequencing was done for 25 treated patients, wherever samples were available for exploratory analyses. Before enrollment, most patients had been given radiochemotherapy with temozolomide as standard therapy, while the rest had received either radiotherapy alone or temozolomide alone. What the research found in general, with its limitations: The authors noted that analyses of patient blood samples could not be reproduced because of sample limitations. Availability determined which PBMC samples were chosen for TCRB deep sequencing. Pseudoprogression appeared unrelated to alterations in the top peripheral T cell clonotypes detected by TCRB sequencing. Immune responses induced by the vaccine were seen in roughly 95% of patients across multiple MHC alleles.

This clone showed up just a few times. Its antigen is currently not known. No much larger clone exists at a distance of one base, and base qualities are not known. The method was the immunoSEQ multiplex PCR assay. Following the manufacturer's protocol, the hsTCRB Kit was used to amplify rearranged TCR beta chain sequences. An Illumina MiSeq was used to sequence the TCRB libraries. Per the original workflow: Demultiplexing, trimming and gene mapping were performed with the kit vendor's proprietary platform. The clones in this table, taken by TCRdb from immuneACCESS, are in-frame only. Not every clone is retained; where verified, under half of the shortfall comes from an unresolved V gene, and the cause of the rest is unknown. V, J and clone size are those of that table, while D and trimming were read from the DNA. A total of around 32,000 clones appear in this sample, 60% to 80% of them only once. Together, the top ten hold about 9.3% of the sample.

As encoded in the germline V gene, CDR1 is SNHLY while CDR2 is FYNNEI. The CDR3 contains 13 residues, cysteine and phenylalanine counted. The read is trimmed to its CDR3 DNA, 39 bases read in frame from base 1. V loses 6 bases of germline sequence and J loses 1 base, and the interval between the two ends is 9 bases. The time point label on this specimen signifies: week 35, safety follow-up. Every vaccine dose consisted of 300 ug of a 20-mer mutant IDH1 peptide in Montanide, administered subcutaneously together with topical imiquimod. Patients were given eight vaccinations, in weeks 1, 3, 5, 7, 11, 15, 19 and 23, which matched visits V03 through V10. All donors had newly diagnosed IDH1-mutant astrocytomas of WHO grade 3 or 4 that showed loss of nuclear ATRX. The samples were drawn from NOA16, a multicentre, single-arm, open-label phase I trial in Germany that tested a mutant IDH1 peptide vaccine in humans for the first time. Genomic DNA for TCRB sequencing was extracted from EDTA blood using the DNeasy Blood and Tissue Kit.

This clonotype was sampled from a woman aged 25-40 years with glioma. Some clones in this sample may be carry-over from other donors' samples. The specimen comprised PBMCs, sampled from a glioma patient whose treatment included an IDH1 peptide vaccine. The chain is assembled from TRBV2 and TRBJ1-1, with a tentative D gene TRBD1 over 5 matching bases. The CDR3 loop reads CASSQDRNTEAFF. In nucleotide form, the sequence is TGTGCCAGCAGCCAAGACAGGAACACTGAAGCTTTCTTT.